Below are 15 T cell receptor beta chains sequenced from a single sample in a study of cytomegalovirus exposure and HLA in healthy donors. Primers for the PCR totalled 60 Vbeta and 13 Jbeta. Sequenced by immunoSEQ multiplex PCR; TCRdb stores in-frame clones only, minus some. The sample lists some 150,000 clones; more than 80% were seen once. Sequenced input: PBMCs. The receptors shown here come from a woman younger than 35 in good health and CMV-seropositive.

The V gene is TRBV11-2, the J gene TRBJ2-7; D gene ambiguous. The CDR3 consists of 15 residues. V lost 4 bases to trimming and J lost 2 bases, with 15 bases between them. Germline V gene data show CDR1 as SGHAT and CDR2 as FQNNGV. The chain's CDR3 is CASSSQNFHPYEQYF. The DNA for the CDR3 is TGTGCCAGCAGCTCCCAAAACTTTCACCCCTACGAGCAGTACTTC.

The V and J genes are TRBV2 and TRBJ2-2; the D gene is possibly TRBD1 (5 bases). Germline CDR1 is SNHLY and CDR2 is FYNNEI. The CDR3 length is 15 residues. V was clipped by 5 bases and J by 3 bases, with 13 bases between them. This CDR3 is CASSLDRIDTGELFF. The CDR3, as DNA: TGTGCCAGCAGTTTAGACAGAATCGACACCGGGGAGCTGTTTTTT. The full variable domain, completed using reference TRBV2 and TRBJ2-2, is EPEVTQTPSHQVTQMGQEVILRCVPISNHLYFYWYRQILGQKVEFLVSFYNNEISEKSEIFDDQFSVERPDGSNFTLKIRSTKLEDSAMYFCASSLDRIDTGELFFGEGSRLTVL.

The chain recombines TRBV5-6 with TRBJ1-2, with D possibly matching TRBD1 (6 bases). The CDR3 length is 14 residues. Trimming stripped 4 bases from V and 2 bases from J, with 12 bases between. Germline CDR1 SGHDT, CDR2 YYEEEE. This CDR3 reads CASSGGGGNYGYTF. DNA for the CDR3: TGTGCCAGCAGCGGGGGCGGGGGAAACTATGGCTACACCTTC.

The V and J genes are TRBV18 and TRBJ1-1; TRBD1 agrees at 7 bases. After removal of 3 bases from V and 5 bases from J, the junction contained 0 bases not matched to a gene. Germline CDR1 KGHSH, CDR2 LQKENI. CDR3 size: 12 residues. As DNA, the CDR3 is TGTGCCAGCTCACCGGGACAGACTGAAGCTTTCTTT. This encodes CASSPGQTEAFF.

The V gene is TRBV5-5, the J gene TRBJ2-5; D gene uncertain. This CDR3 region has 12 residues. Germline V gene data show CDR1 as SGHKS and CDR2 as YYEKEE (reference sequence). V lost 1 base and J 5 bases, leaving 6 bases between the germline ends. CDR3 sequence (DNA): TGTGCCAGCAGCTTGAGGCGGGAGACCCAGTACTTC. Encoded protein: CASSLRRETQYF.

This chain connects TRBV29-1 to TRBJ1-1, with TRBD1 as a possible D gene (6 bases). CDR1 is SQVTM and CDR2 is ANQGSEA in the germline V gene. The CDR3 consists of 13 residues. Deletions cut 8 bases from V and 11 bases from J, with 24 bases between. CDR3 amino acids: CSSLYREVGEAFF. CDR3 nucleotide sequence: TGCAGCTCATTGTACAGGGAAGTGGGGGAGGCTTTCTTT.

The V call is TRBV10-3, the J call TRBJ2-3, with D perhaps matching TRBD1 (5 bases). The CDR3 is 15 amino acids. CDR1 and CDR2 (germline): ENHRY, SYGVKD. V was clipped by 4 bases and J by 2 bases, with 13 bases between them. The DNA of the CDR3 is TGTGCCATCAGTGCTGGGGCCAGGCACACAGATACGCAGTATTTT. This codes for CAISAGARHTDTQYF.

The chain carries TRBV19 and TRBJ1-2; possible D gene TRBD1, 6 bases. The CDR3 consists of 16 residues. Germline V gene data show CDR1 as LNHDA and CDR2 as SQIVND (reference sequence). The ends were cut back, 3 bases at V and 4 bases at J, with 18 bases in the middle. The CDR3 DNA reads as TGTGCCAGTAGTATCCCCTTTGAAAACAGGGTCTATGGCTACACCTTC. It translates to CASSIPFENRVYGYTF.

The J gene is TRBJ2-5, the V gene TRBV7-2, with D hard to call. The V gene's germline CDR1 is SGHTA and CDR2 FQGNSA. V was cut by 5 bases and J by 5 bases, with 6 bases left in between. The CDR3 extends over 11 amino acids. For the CDR3, the DNA is TGTGCCAGCAGCCCGAGTGAGACCCAGTACTTC. Protein: CASSPSETQYF.

This clone was found a few times. V gene TRBV11-2 combines with J gene TRBJ2-2; D possibly corresponds to TRBD2 (5 bases). Trimming stripped 1 base from V and 3 bases from J, with 12 bases between. Germline lookup yields CDR1 SGHAT and CDR2 FQNNGV. The CDR3 covers 16 residues. The CDR3: CASSLATSGDTGELFF. CDR3 in DNA: TGTGCCAGCAGCTTAGCAACTAGTGGGGACACCGGGGAGCTGTTTTTT.

The chain uses TRBV5-1 and TRBJ2-5; 12 bases map to TRBD2. Germline V lookup: CDR1 SGHRS, CDR2 YFSETQ. This CDR3 has 16 amino acids. V trimming: 4 bases; J trimming: 4 bases; junction bases outside the gene matches: 8. The CDR3 DNA sequence: TGCGCCAGCAGCCCCGGGACTAGCGGGCGCTTAGAGACCCAGTACTTC. Translation: CASSPGTSGRLETQYF.

The genes are TRBV19 and TRBJ1-1, with 7 bases identical to TRBD1. CDR3 length: 14 amino acids. Trimming took 3 bases from V and 0 from J; bases not matched to a gene: 1. Germline-derived CDR1 and CDR2 are LNHDA and SQIVND (reference sequence). CDR3 sequence (DNA): TGTGCCAGTAGTATGGGACAGTTGAACACTGAAGCTTTCTTT. Amino acid sequence: CASSMGQLNTEAFF.

There are a few counts of this clone. The chain links TRBV6-1 to TRBJ2-1; perhaps TRBD2 as D (6 bases). CDR3 length equals 14 residues. Germline CDR1 and CDR2: MNHNS and SASEGT. Trimming took 8 bases from V and 4 from J, leaving 15 bases between them. The CDR3 DNA reads TGTGCCAGCTCTCTGTTAGCGGAATACAATGAGCAGTTCTTC. It encodes CASSLLAEYNEQFF.

This clone was detected a few times. This chain uses TRBV29-1 with TRBJ1-5; 8 nucleotides line up with TRBD1. Germline-derived CDR1 and CDR2 are SQVTM and ANQGSEA. This CDR3 has 13 amino acids. J was trimmed by 5 bases and V by 6 bases; bases with no gene match: 6. CDR3 residues: CSVRQGADQPQHF. Written as DNA, the CDR3 is TGCAGCGTGCGGCAGGGGGCGGATCAGCCCCAGCATTTT. Full variable domain (outside the CDR3, taken from reference TRBV29-1 and TRBJ1-5): SAVISQKPSRDICQRGTSLTIQCQVDSQVTMMFWYRQQPGQSLTLIATANQGSEATYESGFVIDKFPISRPNLTFSTLTVSNMSPEDSSIYLCSVRQGADQPQHFGDGTRLSIL.

The rearrangement links TRBV5-6 to TRBJ1-5; 11 bases are a match to TRBD1. V dropped 3 bases and J dropped 6; count of bases not matched to a gene: 11. CDR1 is SGHDT and CDR2 is YYEEEE in the germline V gene. The CDR3 length is 17 residues. The chain's CDR3 is CASSSLGQGASGQPQHF. CDR3 sequence (DNA): TGTGCCAGCAGCTCCCTTGGACAGGGGGCTTCAGGTCAGCCCCAGCATTTT.